This is a list of T cell receptor beta chains from one sample in a study of identical twins. TCRdb reprocessed the 5' RACE reads with MiXCR, giving one entry per CDR3 protein. Of about 890,000 distinct CDR3 sequences in the sample, approximately 13% were seen once. The same sample was also studied in work on yellow fever vaccine responses in identical twins.

The specimen was PBMCs. These receptor sequences come from a woman under 30 in good health. The CDR3 runs from the conserved cysteine through the conserved F or W. The D gene is left open where the match is weak. Size is omitted from some rows. Given values are once, few, many or a class for expanded clones.

J gene: TRBJ2-3
D gene: TRBD2
clone size: -
V gene: TRBV10-3
CDR3 protein: CAISEGREGTDTQYF
CDR3 DNA: TGTGCCATCAGTGAGGGCAGGGAGGGGACAGATACGCAGTATTTT

J gene: TRBJ1-2
D gene: TRBD1
clone size: -
V gene: TRBV5-1
CDR3 protein: CASSPIQGARGYTF
CDR3 DNA: TGCGCCAGCAGCCCCATACAGGGGGCGCGGGGCTACACCTTC

J gene: TRBJ2-3
D gene: TRBD2
clone size: -
V gene: TRBV3-1
CDR3 protein: CASDRGGSTDTQYF
CDR3 DNA: TGTGCCAGCGACCGGGGGGGGAGCACAGATACGCAGTATTTT

J gene: TRBJ1-4
D gene: -
clone size: -
V gene: TRBV28
CDR3 protein: CASSSPGTKNEKLFF
CDR3 DNA: TGTGCCAGCAGTTCCCCCGGGACAAAGAATGAAAAACTGTTTTTT

J gene: TRBJ2-1
D gene: -
clone size: many
V gene: TRBV7-9
CDR3 protein: CASSLGGAYEQFF
CDR3 DNA: TGTGCCAGCAGCTTAGGCGGGGCTTATGAGCAGTTCTTC

J gene: TRBJ2-3
D gene: -
clone size: -
V gene: TRBV5-1
CDR3 protein: CASSLHTGGAAGGTDTQYF
CDR3 DNA: TGCGCCAGCAGCTTGCATACAGGGGGGGCCGCCGGGGGAACAGATACGCAGTATTTT

J gene: TRBJ2-3
D gene: TRBD1
clone size: few
V gene: TRBV6-1
CDR3 protein: CASSESVRGPGLGTDTQYF
CDR3 DNA: TGTGCCAGCAGTGAAAGTGTCAGGGGGCCCGGTTTGGGCACAGATACGCAGTATTTT

J gene: TRBJ1-5
D gene: -
clone size: many
V gene: TRBV12-3/TRBV12-4
CDR3 protein: CASSGGGDSNQPQHF
CDR3 DNA: TGTGCCAGCAGCGGGGGGGGGGATAGCAATCAGCCCCAGCATTTT

J gene: TRBJ1-2
D gene: -
clone size: -
V gene: TRBV11-2
CDR3 protein: CASSLNNLGNGYTF
CDR3 DNA: TGTGCCAGCAGCTTAAACAATCTAGGGAATGGCTACACCTTC

J gene: TRBJ2-4
D gene: -
clone size: -
V gene: TRBV3-1
CDR3 protein: CASSPTGTTAGAKNIQYF
CDR3 DNA: TGTGCCAGCAGCCCAACAGGGACCACTGCTGGAGCCAAAAACATTCAGTACTTC

J gene: TRBJ2-1
D gene: -
clone size: -
V gene: TRBV6-5
CDR3 protein: CASSYSPPSRAQGNEQFF
CDR3 DNA: TGTGCCAGCAGTTACTCGCCTCCCTCTAGGGCCCAAGGCAATGAGCAGTTCTTC

J gene: TRBJ1-6
D gene: -
clone size: many
V gene: TRBV2
CDR3 protein: CASGQHNSPLHF
CDR3 DNA: TGTGCCAGCGGACAGCATAATTCACCCCTCCACTTT

J gene: TRBJ1-2
D gene: -
clone size: -
V gene: TRBV7-9
CDR3 protein: CASSWGTNYGYTF
CDR3 DNA: TGTGCCAGCAGCTGGGGTACTAACTATGGCTACACCTTC

J gene: TRBJ2-3
D gene: TRBD1
clone size: -
V gene: TRBV20-1
CDR3 protein: CRVGQGIADTQYF
CDR3 DNA: TGCAGGGTGGGACAGGGGATTGCAGATACGCAGTATTTT

J gene: TRBJ1-2
D gene: -
clone size: -
V gene: TRBV4-1
CDR3 protein: CASSQEPSANYGYTF
CDR3 DNA: TGCGCCAGCAGCCAAGAACCGTCAGCTAACTATGGCTACACCTTC

J gene: TRBJ2-6
D gene: TRBD2
clone size: few
V gene: TRBV20-1
CDR3 protein: CSASQGLAGISGANVLTF
CDR3 DNA: TGCAGTGCTAGCCAGGGACTAGCGGGGATCTCTGGGGCCAACGTCCTGACTTTC

J gene: TRBJ2-7
D gene: TRBD1
clone size: few
V gene: TRBV20-1
CDR3 protein: CSARYTGTGYHEQYF
CDR3 DNA: TGCAGTGCTAGGTATACCGGGACAGGGTACCACGAGCAGTACTTC

J gene: TRBJ2-4
D gene: -
clone size: many
V gene: TRBV20-1
CDR3 protein: CSALILGAGDIQYF
CDR3 DNA: TGCAGTGCGCTAATCCTCGGGGCCGGCGACATTCAGTACTTC

J gene: TRBJ2-6
D gene: -
clone size: -
V gene: TRBV5-1
CDR3 protein: CASSWSPQDSGANVLTF
CDR3 DNA: TGCGCCAGCAGCTGGTCACCTCAGGACTCTGGGGCCAACGTCCTGACTTTC

J gene: TRBJ2-1
D gene: TRBD2
clone size: -
V gene: TRBV25-1
CDR3 protein: CASSDSGTSGSRRNEQFF
CDR3 DNA: TGTGCCAGCAGTGATTCCGGGACTAGCGGGAGTCGACGGAATGAGCAGTTCTTC

J gene: TRBJ1-3
D gene: TRBD1
clone size: -
V gene: TRBV28
CDR3 protein: CASSSGRGPLSSGNTIYF
CDR3 DNA: TGTGCCAGCAGTTCCGGCAGGGGGCCATTAAGCTCTGGAAACACCATATATTTT

J gene: TRBJ2-1
D gene: TRBD2
clone size: few
V gene: TRBV12-3/TRBV12-4
CDR3 protein: CASSRTSGSSEQFF
CDR3 DNA: TGTGCCAGCAGTCGGACTAGCGGGAGTAGTGAGCAGTTCTTC

J gene: TRBJ2-3
D gene: TRBD2
clone size: few
V gene: TRBV10-3
CDR3 protein: CAISRGGDTQYF
CDR3 DNA: TGTGCCATCAGTCGCGGGGGGGATACGCAGTATTTT

J gene: TRBJ1-1
D gene: TRBD1
clone size: many
V gene: TRBV7-9
CDR3 protein: CASSKQGIMAEAFF
CDR3 DNA: TGTGCCAGCAGCAAACAGGGGATCATGGCTGAAGCTTTCTTT

J gene: TRBJ2-7
D gene: -
clone size: many
V gene: TRBV4-1
CDR3 protein: CASSQGGLSGTYEQYF
CDR3 DNA: TGCGCCAGCAGCCAAGGCGGTCTTAGCGGAACCTACGAGCAGTACTTC

J gene: TRBJ2-3
D gene: -
clone size: -
V gene: TRBV24-1
CDR3 protein: CATSDGDISSTDTQYF
CDR3 DNA: TGTGCCACCAGTGACGGTGACATTTCTAGCACAGATACGCAGTATTTT

J gene: TRBJ1-4
D gene: TRBD1
clone size: few
V gene: TRBV12-3/TRBV12-4
CDR3 protein: CASSLLGGTNEKLFF
CDR3 DNA: TGTGCCAGCAGTTTATTAGGGGGCACTAATGAAAAACTGTTTTTT

J gene: TRBJ2-5
D gene: TRBD2
clone size: many
V gene: TRBV5-1
CDR3 protein: CASSPGTSGAQETQYF
CDR3 DNA: TGTGCCAGCAGCCCAGGGACTAGCGGGGCCCAAGAGACCCAGTACTTC

J gene: TRBJ1-5
D gene: -
clone size: few
V gene: TRBV24-1
CDR3 protein: CATSVAGRQPQHF
CDR3 DNA: TGTGCCACCAGTGTCGCGGGTCGGCAGCCCCAGCATTTT

J gene: TRBJ2-1
D gene: -
clone size: -
V gene: TRBV29-1
CDR3 protein: CSVAPGGGGREQFF
CDR3 DNA: TGCAGCGTCGCCCCGGGCGGAGGGGGGCGGGAGCAGTTCTTC

J gene: TRBJ1-1
D gene: -
clone size: few
V gene: TRBV20-1
CDR3 protein: CSAIPTGVDTEAFF
CDR3 DNA: TGCAGTGCCATTCCCACGGGGGTCGACACTGAAGCTTTCTTT

J gene: TRBJ2-1
D gene: TRBD2
clone size: many
V gene: TRBV7-9
CDR3 protein: CASRTSGRGGNEQFF
CDR3 DNA: TGTGCCAGCAGAACGAGCGGGAGAGGGGGAAATGAGCAGTTCTTC

J gene: TRBJ2-3
D gene: -
clone size: few
V gene: TRBV7-3
CDR3 protein: CASSLSQGYTDTQYF
CDR3 DNA: TGTGCCAGCAGCTTGAGCCAAGGCTACACAGATACGCAGTATTTT

J gene: TRBJ2-5
D gene: -
clone size: -
V gene: TRBV3-1
CDR3 protein: CANSTHREQETQYF
CDR3 DNA: TGTGCCAACAGCACCCACAGGGAACAAGAGACCCAGTACTTC

J gene: TRBJ1-5
D gene: TRBD1
clone size: few
V gene: TRBV12-3/TRBV12-4
CDR3 protein: CASSLVSGGFYSNQPQHF
CDR3 DNA: TGTGCCAGCAGTTTAGTTTCAGGGGGATTCTATAGCAATCAGCCCCAGCATTTT

J gene: TRBJ1-1
D gene: TRBD1
clone size: -
V gene: TRBV3-1
CDR3 protein: CASSPQGATSNTEAFF
CDR3 DNA: TGTGCCAGCAGCCCCCAGGGGGCGACAAGCAACACTGAAGCTTTCTTT

J gene: TRBJ1-2
D gene: -
clone size: -
V gene: TRBV28
CDR3 protein: CASSPYNPYGYTF
CDR3 DNA: TGTGCCAGCAGTCCGTACAATCCCTATGGCTACACCTTC

J gene: TRBJ2-7
D gene: -
clone size: few
V gene: TRBV29-1
CDR3 protein: CSVLADASYEQYF
CDR3 DNA: TGCAGCGTTCTAGCCGACGCTTCCTACGAGCAGTACTTC

J gene: TRBJ2-1
D gene: TRBD2
clone size: -
V gene: TRBV20-1
CDR3 protein: CSAIREVSYNEQFF
CDR3 DNA: TGCAGTGCTATACGGGAGGTCTCCTACAATGAGCAGTTCTTC

J gene: TRBJ1-1
D gene: -
clone size: -
V gene: TRBV20-1
CDR3 protein: CSAPSTGDTEAFF
CDR3 DNA: TGCAGTGCCCCAAGCACAGGAGACACTGAAGCTTTCTTT

J gene: TRBJ2-2
D gene: TRBD2
clone size: few
V gene: TRBV5-6
CDR3 protein: CASSSSGGAYGELFF
CDR3 DNA: TGTGCCAGCAGTTCGAGCGGGGGGGCCTACGGGGAGCTGTTTTTT

J gene: TRBJ1-5
D gene: TRBD1
clone size: -
V gene: TRBV19
CDR3 protein: CASSIGQGDQPQHF
CDR3 DNA: TGTGCCAGTAGTATCGGACAGGGTGATCAGCCCCAGCATTTT

J gene: TRBJ2-7
D gene: -
clone size: few
V gene: TRBV20-1
CDR3 protein: CSARDGLYEQYF
CDR3 DNA: TGCAGTGCTAGGGACGGACTATACGAGCAGTACTTC

J gene: TRBJ2-3
D gene: -
clone size: -
V gene: TRBV2
CDR3 protein: CASSEGGADTQYF
CDR3 DNA: TGTGCCAGCAGTGAAGGGGGCGCAGATACGCAGTATTTT

J gene: TRBJ2-7
D gene: TRBD2
clone size: -
V gene: TRBV6-1
CDR3 protein: CASRTSGRSYEQYF
CDR3 DNA: TGTGCCAGCCGGACTAGCGGAAGATCCTACGAGCAGTACTTC

J gene: TRBJ2-3
D gene: TRBD1
clone size: few
V gene: TRBV20-1
CDR3 protein: CSASLETGDTDTQYF
CDR3 DNA: TGCAGTGCTAGCCTAGAGACAGGGGACACAGATACGCAGTATTTT

J gene: TRBJ1-2
D gene: -
clone size: few
V gene: TRBV15
CDR3 protein: CATSRPSSNYGYTF
CDR3 DNA: TGTGCCACCAGCAGACCGAGTTCTAACTATGGCTACACCTTC

J gene: TRBJ1-1
D gene: TRBD1
clone size: -
V gene: TRBV7-2
CDR3 protein: CASSLLGQGEAFF
CDR3 DNA: TGTGCCAGCAGCTTATTGGGACAGGGTGAAGCTTTCTTT

J gene: TRBJ2-3
D gene: TRBD2
clone size: few
V gene: TRBV3-1
CDR3 protein: CASSPRSGVGLSTDTQYF
CDR3 DNA: TGTGCCAGCAGCCCACGTAGCGGGGTTGGTTTAAGTACAGATACGCAGTATTTT

J gene: TRBJ2-7
D gene: TRBD2
clone size: -
V gene: TRBV27
CDR3 protein: CASSFQREKYEQYF
CDR3 DNA: TGTGCCAGCAGTTTCCAGCGGGAGAAATACGAGCAGTACTTC

J gene: TRBJ2-3
D gene: -
clone size: few
V gene: TRBV7-2
CDR3 protein: CASSLGAGWHTDTQYF
CDR3 DNA: TGTGCCAGCAGCTTAGGAGCGGGTTGGCACACAGATACGCAGTATTTT

J gene: TRBJ1-1
D gene: -
clone size: many
V gene: TRBV12-3/TRBV12-4
CDR3 protein: CASSLGLEGTEAFF
CDR3 DNA: TGTGCCAGCAGTTTAGGTCTCGAGGGCACTGAAGCTTTCTTT

J gene: TRBJ2-5
D gene: TRBD1
clone size: -
V gene: TRBV7-9
CDR3 protein: CASSLHTGGSETQYF
CDR3 DNA: TGTGCCAGCAGCCTTCACACAGGGGGCTCAGAGACCCAGTACTTC